Presented here are 20 T cell receptor beta chains from one specimen sequenced in a study of blood T cell repertoires in COVID-19. Only in-frame clones appear in the TCRdb table, and some are missing; sequencing was by immunoSEQ multiplex PCR. The sample contains about 270,000 clones, approximately 88% of which appear only once. Sequenced sample: peripheral blood. The receptor set was obtained from a man over 45 with acute or convalescent COVID-19.

This clone occurred once. V is TRBV7-9 and J is TRBJ1-5; a weak D match, TRBD1 (6 bases). The CDR3 contains 12 residues. In germline, CDR1 is SEHNR, CDR2 FQNEAQ (reference sequence). V shed 4 bases and J shed 6 bases, with 7 bases lying between them. The DNA of the CDR3 is TGTGCCAGCAGCTCAGGGGCTCAGCCCCAGCATTTT. Its translation is CASSSGAQPQHF.

The rearrangement joins TRBV7-8 to TRBJ1-6; D not certain. The germline V and J ends were trimmed by 3 bases and 0 bases, with 6 bases remaining between them. Germline values: CDR1 SGHVS, CDR2 FQNEAQ. This CDR3 has 15 residues. CDR3 loop: CASSFEGSYNSPLHF. In DNA form, the CDR3 reads TGTGCCAGCAGCTTCGAGGGCTCCTATAATTCACCCCTCCACTTT.

V is TRBV15 and J is TRBJ1-2; D ambiguous. Per the germline V gene, CDR1 is LNHNV and CDR2 is YYDKDF (reference sequence). This CDR3 spans 13 amino acids. Trimming removed 1 base at V and 7 bases at J, with 10 bases between. The CDR3, as DNA: TGTGCCACCAGCAGAGGAGCCCCGGGTGGCTACACCTTC. It yields the protein CATSRGAPGGYTF.

CDR3 coding DNA: TGCGCCAGCAGCCGAGGGGACAGGGATTTGGCCGGAAACACCATATATTTT. This gives the protein CASSRGDRDLAGNTIYF. V gene TRBV5-1 combines with J gene TRBJ1-3; 9 positions agree with TRBD1. This CDR3 region has 17 residues. V shed 4 bases, J shed 4 bases, and the junction held 12 bases outside the gene matches. Per the germline V gene, CDR1 is SGHRS and CDR2 is YFSETQ. The full variable domain, with the rest looked up from reference TRBV5-1 and TRBJ1-3, is KAGVTQTPRYLIKTRGQQVTLSCSPISGHRSVSWYQQTPGQGLQFLFEYFSETQRNKGNFPGRFSGRQFSNSRSEMNVSTLELGDSALYLCASSRGDRDLAGNTIYFGEGSWLTVV.

This chain connects TRBV14 to TRBJ2-5, with 7 bases that match TRBD2. After removal of 2 bases from V and 5 bases from J, the junction contained 5 bases not matched to a gene. The CDR3 is 14 amino acids. Germline CDR1 and CDR2: SGHDN and FVKESK. The CDR3 loop is CASSQYWGGETQYF. DNA of the CDR3: TGTGCCAGCAGCCAATACTGGGGAGGGGAGACCCAGTACTTC.

This clone was observed a handful of times. The chain carries TRBV2 and TRBJ2-3; D remains ambiguous. Trimming pared 1 base from V and 5 bases from J, leaving 4 bases between. The germline gives CDR1 SNHLY, CDR2 FYNNEI. The CDR3 has 12 residues. CDR3 bases: TGTGCCAGCAGTGAAGGGAGAGATACGCAGTATTTT. The encoded protein is CASSEGRDTQYF. Variable domain in full (rest from reference TRBV2 and TRBJ2-3): EPEVTQTPSHQVTQMGQEVILRCVPISNHLYFYWYRQILGQKVEFLVSFYNNEISEKSEIFDDQFSVERPDGSNFTLKIRSTKLEDSAMYFCASSEGRDTQYFGPGTRLTVL.

V usage is TRBV5-1 and J usage is TRBJ2-7, with 7 nucleotides matching TRBD2. V shed 4 bases and J 4 bases; nucleotides not matched to a gene: 8. Germline V gene lookup returns CDR1 SGHRS and CDR2 YFSETQ. The CDR3 spans 14 residues. CDR3 sequence: CASSDTSEGYEQYF. The CDR3 bases are TGCGCCAGCAGCGACACTAGCGAGGGTTACGAGCAGTACTTC.

The rearrangement uses TRBV6-5 and TRBJ2-2; perhaps TRBD2 as D (5 bases). Germline-derived CDR1 and CDR2 are MNHEY and SVGAGI. The CDR3 is 12 amino acids. V lost 6 bases, J lost 7 bases, and 9 bases lay in between. The CDR3 is CASSSGGGELFF. The CDR3, as DNA: TGTGCCAGCAGCTCTGGAGGCGGGGAGCTGTTTTTT.

V and J are TRBV6-5 and TRBJ2-3; 10 nucleotides line up with TRBD1. V lost 5 bases and J lost 6; bases outside the gene matches: 8. The germline CDR1 and CDR2 sequences are MNHEY and SVGAGI. The CDR3 totals 15 residues. The DNA of the CDR3 is TGTGCCAGCAGTCGAATGACAGGGGGCGACGATACGCAGTATTTT. It translates to CASSRMTGGDDTQYF.

The gene calls are TRBV7-8 and TRBJ2-7, with D maybe TRBD2 (6 bases). Trimming pared 1 base from V and 3 bases from J, leaving 10 bases between. From germline, CDR1 is SGHVS and CDR2 FQNEAQ. The CDR3 is made up of 14 amino acids. The CDR3 is CASSLGGDFYEQYF. The DNA of the CDR3 is TGTGCCAGCAGCTTAGGGGGGGACTTCTACGAGCAGTACTTC.

CDR3 residues: CASSPPVTGYYGYTF. The CDR3 DNA is TGTGCCAGCAGCCCCCCCGTGACAGGGTACTATGGCTACACCTTC. This sequence joins TRBV7-9 and TRBJ1-2; TRBD1 matches 7 bases. The CDR3 contains 15 residues. Germline CDR1 is SEHNR and CDR2 is FQNEAQ (reference sequence). The J segment lost 3 bases and the V segment lost 5 bases, leaving 9 bases of the junction unmatched.

The chain carries TRBV29-1 and TRBJ1-2; TRBD1 might be the D (6 bases). The CDR3 consists of 13 residues. In germline, CDR1 is SQVTM, CDR2 ANQGSEA. V lost 3 bases, J lost 3 bases, and 11 bases lay in between. CDR3 nucleotide sequence: TGCAGCGTTGAGGCAGGGGCGGACTATGGCTACACCTTC. Translated, it gives CSVEAGADYGYTF. Combining the CDR3 with reference TRBV29-1 and TRBJ1-2 gives the whole variable domain SAVISQKPSRDICQRGTSLTIQCQVDSQVTMMFWYRQQPGQSLTLIATANQGSEATYESGFVIDKFPISRPNLTFSTLTVSNMSPEDSSIYLCSVEAGADYGYTFGSGTRLTVV.

The V call is TRBV28, the J call TRBJ2-4, with D maybe TRBD2 (6 bases). CDR1 is MDHEN and CDR2 is SYDVKM in the germline V gene. V was shortened by 6 bases and J by 9 bases, with 12 bases between the two germline ends. The CDR3 extends over 12 amino acids. DNA of the CDR3: TGTGCCAGCAGAGGAGGGTATGGCATTCAGTACTTC. Protein: CASRGGYGIQYF.

The V call is TRBV14, the J call TRBJ1-1; 8 nucleotides line up with TRBD1. CDR3 length: 15 amino acids. Germline loops: CDR1 SGHDN, CDR2 FVKESK. After removal of 1 base from V and 6 bases from J, the junction contained 7 bases not matched to a gene. CDR3: CASSQAPGGSSEAFF. CDR3 DNA sequence: TGTGCCAGCAGCCAAGCGCCAGGGGGCTCTTCTGAAGCTTTCTTT.

J is TRBJ2-2 and V is TRBV5-6; tentative D call: TRBD2 (7 bases). The CDR3 is 15 residues long. The germline CDR1 and CDR2 sequences are SGHDT and YYEEEE. Trimming took off 6 bases at V and 3 bases at J, with 15 bases between the two ends. DNA for the CDR3: TGTGCCAGCAACAAGGCGGGGGCTGACACCGGGGAGCTGTTTTTT. The encoded protein is CASNKAGADTGELFF.

V and J are TRBV27 and TRBJ2-3; 11 nucleotides line up with TRBD2. The CDR3 is 16 residues long. Germline CDR1 MNHEY, CDR2 SMNVEV (reference sequence). Unmatched junction bases numbered 4, after V lost 4 bases and J lost 1 base. The CDR3 DNA follows: TGTGCCAGCAGTTATAGCGGGGGGGCCGGCACAGATACGCAGTATTTT. It yields the protein CASSYSGGAGTDTQYF.

This clone was recorded only once. CDR3 DNA sequence: TGTGCCAGCAGTTTATCGAGCATCCCCCGGGGCTATGGCTACACCTTC. Amino acids: CASSLSSIPRGYGYTF. The chain uses TRBV27 and TRBJ1-2; D gene uncertain. Trimming stripped 0 bases from V and 4 bases from J, with 15 bases between. The length of the CDR3 is 16 residues. Germline V CDR1 and CDR2: MNHEY, SMNVEV (reference sequence).

A single count supports this clone. This chain joins TRBV5-1 and TRBJ2-2, with 8 bases identical to TRBD1. Germline CDR1 reads SGHRS; CDR2 reads YFSETQ. Trimming took 5 bases from V and 6 from J; bases not matched to a gene: 9. The CDR3 spans 15 residues. The CDR3 DNA reads as TGCGCCAGCAGTCAGGACAGGGCGGGGCCCGGGGAGCTGTTTTTT. Translation gives CASSQDRAGPGELFF.

The rearrangement links TRBV6-5 to TRBJ2-7; tentative D call: TRBD2 (6 bases). Germline V gene lookup returns CDR1 MNHEY and CDR2 SVGAGI. Trimming left V 2 bases short and J 1 base short, with 9 bases between. The CDR3 loop spans 14 amino acids. DNA of the CDR3: TGTGCCAGCAGTTACGAGGAGGGATCCTACGAGCAGTACTTC. It translates to CASSYEEGSYEQYF.

J is TRBJ1-2 and V is TRBV7-9; D call uncertain. Germline values: CDR1 SEHNR, CDR2 FQNEAQ (reference sequence). V was pared by 7 bases and J by 3 bases, with 15 bases between. This CDR3 has 14 residues. Here the CDR3 DNA reads TGTGCCAGCACCAAAAGGCGGCCAGACTATGGCTACACCTTC. Amino acid sequence: CASTKRRPDYGYTF. Complete variable domain (other parts from reference TRBV7-9 and TRBJ1-2): DTGVSQNPRHKITKRGQNVTFRCDPISEHNRLYWYRQTLGQGPEFLTYFQNEAQLEKSRLLSDRFSAERPKGSFSTLEIQRTEQGDSAMYLCASTKRRPDYGYTFGSGTRLTVV.